Below are 7 T cell receptor beta chains sequenced from a single sample in a study of cytomegalovirus exposure and HLA in healthy donors. Primers included in the PCR were 60 Vbeta and 13 Jbeta primers. The assay was immunoSEQ multiplex PCR, and TCRdb's table has in-frame clones only and misses some. The data hold 100,000 to 140,000 clones, with around 73% observed a single time. The sequenced material came from PBMCs. These receptor sequences come from a man between 25 and 39 years old in good health and CMV-seronegative.

This clone has more than one count but fewer than ten. The chain employs TRBV30 and TRBJ2-7, with 9 bases matching TRBD2. J lost 4 bases, V lost 0 bases, and 4 bases had no gene match. The CDR3 contains 14 residues. The germline V gene encodes CDR1 GTSNPN and CDR2 SVGIG (reference sequence). Here the CDR3 reads CAWSVASGAYEQYF. CDR3 sequence (DNA): TGTGCCTGGAGTGTAGCTAGCGGGGCGTACGAGCAGTACTTC. The full variable domain, with the rest looked up from reference TRBV30 and TRBJ2-7, is SQTIHQWPATLVQPVGSPLSLECTVEGTSNPNLYWYRQAAGRGLQLLFYSVGIGQISSEVPQNLSASRPQDRQFILSSKKLLLSDSGFYLCAWSVASGAYEQYFGPGTRLTVT.

A few counts support this clone. This CDR3 is also generated by other DNA sequences in the sample. V is TRBV27 and J is TRBJ1-5; TRBD1 is a possible D gene (6 bases). CDR3 size: 16 residues. Trimming removed 2 bases at V and 0 bases at J, with 11 bases between. Germline-derived CDR1 and CDR2 are MNHEY and SMNVEV (reference sequence). CDR3 sequence: CASSLGGPYSNQPQHF. In DNA form, the CDR3 reads TGTGCCAGCAGTTTAGGGGGCCCATATAGCAATCAGCCCCAGCATTTT.

Only one count was recorded for this clone. This sequence joins TRBV29-1 and TRBJ2-5; 7 bases fit TRBD1. CDR1 and CDR2 from the germline V gene are SQVTM and ANQGSEA. This CDR3 contains 12 residues. The J segment lost 4 bases and the V segment lost 3 bases, leaving 2 bases of the junction unmatched. This chain's CDR3 is CSVDAGGETQYF. The CDR3 nucleotides are TGCAGCGTTGATGCAGGGGGAGAGACCCAGTACTTC.

V usage is TRBV11-2 and J usage is TRBJ2-5; 8 nucleotides match TRBD1. CDR1 is SGHAT, CDR2 FQNNGV, per germline. J was trimmed by 5 bases and V by 3 bases; bases with no gene match: 11. This CDR3 is built from 16 residues. CDR3 amino acids: CASSFLSGQGEETQYF. The CDR3 coding sequence is TGTGCCAGCAGCTTCTTGTCCGGACAGGGCGAGGAGACCCAGTACTTC.

The genes are TRBV7-9 and TRBJ1-1; 8 bases agree with TRBD1. The V gene end was trimmed by 4 bases and the J gene end by 0 bases; junction bases not matched to a gene: 7. The CDR3 runs 16 residues. Germline V gene sequence: CDR1 SEHNR, CDR2 FQNEAQ (reference sequence). Written as DNA, the CDR3 is TGTGCCAGCAGCTCCACCTGGACAGGGATGAACACTGAAGCTTTCTTT. This translates into CASSSTWTGMNTEAFF.

The chain is built from TRBV19 and TRBJ2-7; 10 nucleotides agree with TRBD1. The CDR3 has 14 amino acids. V lost 4 bases and J lost 3; bases outside the gene matches: 3. The V gene's germline CDR1 is LNHDA and CDR2 SQIVND (reference sequence). The CDR3 here is CASSTGTGDYEQYF. CDR3 nucleotide sequence: TGTGCCAGTAGTACCGGGACAGGGGACTACGAGCAGTACTTC.

This clone was counted a single time. The genes are TRBV28 and TRBJ2-7; 8 bases line up with TRBD2. CDR3 length: 12 amino acids. Trimming took 5 bases from V and 3 from J; bases not matched to a gene: 0. Germline V lookup: CDR1 MDHEN, CDR2 SYDVKM. The DNA of the CDR3 is TGTGCCAGCAGTACTAGCGGCTACGAGCAGTACTTC. As protein: CASSTSGYEQYF.